A selection of T cell receptor beta chains follows, all from one sample in a study of graft-versus-host responses after intestinal transplantation. The assay was immunoSEQ multiplex PCR, and TCRdb's table has in-frame clones only and misses some. This sample carries tens of thousands of clones, about 95% of them seen once, and the ten largest clones take more than 0.15%. These receptors' antigens are unknown. The sample consisted of unstimulated CD4+ T cells sorted from spleen or lymph node cells, taken before transplant. These receptors all come from a human donor who was the organ donor for an intestinal transplant. CDR3s include the opening cysteine and the closing phenylalanine or tryptophan. A D gene is named only where the DNA matches it firmly. Expanded clones get a size class; other rows say once, few or many, or leave the size out.

D	V	J	size	CDR3	DNA
.	TRBV7-2	TRBJ2-3	.	CASSLVYGTDTQYF	TGTGCCAGCAGCTTAGTTTACGGCACAGATACGCAGTATTTT
.	TRBV2	TRBJ2-2	.	CASREGGGTGELFF	TGTGCCAGCAGGGAAGGGGGGGGCACCGGGGAGCTGTTTTTT
TRBD1	TRBV19	TRBJ2-1	.	CATRRPGQGSANEQFF	TGTGCCACACGACGCCCGGGACAGGGGTCGGCCAATGAGCAGTTCTTC
.	TRBV5-1	TRBJ1-3	.	CASSSGTRYSGNTIYF	TGCGCCAGCAGCTCCGGGACGCGGTACTCTGGAAACACCATATATTTT
.	TRBV16	TRBJ1-2	.	CASSQDLSANYGYTF	TGTGCCAGCAGCCAAGACTTAAGCGCTAACTATGGCTACACCTTC
.	TRBV6-1	TRBJ2-7	.	CASRDSSYEQYF	TGTGCCAGCAGGGACAGCTCCTACGAGCAGTACTTC
.	TRBV4-3	TRBJ1-2	.	CASSGGQNYGYTF	TGCGCCAGCAGCGGCGGACAGAACTATGGCTACACCTTC
TRBD2	TRBV5-4	TRBJ2-5	.	CASTELGGETQYF	TGTGCCAGCACCGAGCTGGGGGGGGAGACCCAGTACTTC
.	TRBV7-2	TRBJ1-2	.	CASSLETYRGRDGYTF	TGTGCCAGCAGCTTAGAAACTTATCGGGGGCGAGATGGCTACACCTTC
TRBD1	TRBV19	TRBJ2-6	.	CASSIAGTGRSGANVLTF	TGTGCCAGTAGTATCGCCGGGACAGGGAGGTCTGGGGCCAACGTCCTGACTTTC
.	TRBV19	TRBJ1-5	.	CASSQGSGNQPQHF	TGTGCCAGTAGTCAAGGGTCCGGCAATCAGCCCCAGCATTTT
.	TRBV13	TRBJ2-1	once	CASSPLDISYNEQFF	TGTGCCAGCAGCCCGCTGGACATCTCCTACAATGAGCAGTTCTTC
.	TRBV4-2	TRBJ2-5	.	CASSQLSGQETQYF	TGTGCCAGCAGCCAATTAAGCGGGCAAGAGACCCAGTACTTC
TRBD1	TRBV19	TRBJ1-2	.	CASSIRTGDYTF	TGTGCCAGTAGTATTCGGACAGGGGACTACACCTTC
.	TRBV20-1	TRBJ2-5	.	CSANDGKTQYF	TGCAGTGCCAATGACGGAAAGACCCAGTACTTC
.	TRBV11-3	TRBJ2-7	.	CASSSRDDEQYF	TGTGCCAGCAGCTCCCGGGATGACGAGCAGTACTTC
.	TRBV6-4	TRBJ2-7	.	CASSRGDRRSYEQYF	TGTGCCAGCAGTCGCGGGGACCGGCGCTCCTACGAGCAGTACTTC
.	TRBV7-3	TRBJ1-1	.	CASNIRTENTEAFF	TGTGCCAGCAATATTCGGACAGAGAACACTGAAGCTTTCTTT
TRBD2	TRBV5-1	TRBJ2-2	.	CASSLRAGGPNTGELFF	TGCGCCAGCAGCTTGAGAGCGGGGGGACCGAACACCGGGGAGCTGTTTTTT
.	TRBV6-1	TRBJ2-7	.	CASSDLSGTYEQYF	TGTGCCAGCAGTGATCTGTCGGGTACCTACGAGCAGTACTTC
.	TRBV6-6	TRBJ1-6	.	CASSPLRYYNSPLHF	TGTGCCAGCAGCCCCTTAAGATATTATAATTCACCCCTCCACTTT
.	TRBV7-2	TRBJ2-7	once	CASSFGHINYEQYF	TGTGCCAGCAGCTTCGGACACATTAACTACGAGCAGTACTTC
.	TRBV5-8	TRBJ2-7	.	CASSLDTYEQYF	TGTGCCAGCAGCTTGGACACCTACGAGCAGTACTTC
.	TRBV21-1	TRBJ2-1	once	CASSKARTYEQFF	TGTGCCAGCAGCAAAGCGCGAACATATGAGCAGTTCTTC
TRBD2	TRBV6-1	TRBJ2-1	.	CASSDIASGVWYEQFF	TGTGCCAGCAGTGATATAGCTAGCGGGGTCTGGTATGAGCAGTTCTTC
TRBD1	TRBV2	TRBJ2-4	.	CASSEVGQGKNIQYF	TGTGCCAGCAGTGAAGTGGGACAGGGTAAAAACATTCAGTACTTC
.	TRBV5-1	TRBJ1-1	.	CASSFGGNTEAFF	TGCGCCAGCAGCTTCGGGGGCAACACTGAAGCTTTCTTT
.	TRBV19	TRBJ2-1	.	CASSAESSYNEQFF	TGTGCCAGTAGTGCAGAGAGCTCCTACAATGAGCAGTTCTTC
.	TRBV29-1	TRBJ1-1	once	CSVGGDTEAFF	TGCAGCGTTGGGGGTGACACTGAAGCTTTCTTT
.	TRBV6-5	TRBJ1-2	.	CASSYSGFGYTF	TGTGCCAGCAGTTACTCAGGGTTTGGCTACACCTTC
.	TRBV6-6	TRBJ1-3	.	CASSPLGNTIYF	TGTGCCAGCAGCCCACTGGGAAACACCATATATTTT
.	TRBV9	TRBJ2-3	.	CASSAYHGSSTDTQYF	TGTGCCAGCAGCGCGTACCACGGTTCTAGCACAGATACGCAGTATTTT
.	TRBV7-3	TRBJ2-3	.	CASSLTRDSYTDTQYF	TGTGCCAGCAGCTTAACCCGGGACTCGTACACAGATACGCAGTATTTT
.	TRBV30	TRBJ2-3	.	CAWSGGAKNTDTQYF	TGTGCCTGGAGTGGGGGGGCCAAGAACACAGATACGCAGTATTTT
.	TRBV19	TRBJ1-2	once	CASSINRRVGGYTF	TGTGCCAGTAGTATCAATCGGAGGGTTGGTGGCTACACCTTC
.	TRBV18	TRBJ1-2	.	CASSPGGARKHGYTF	TGTGCCAGCTCACCGGGGGGGGCGCGAAAACATGGCTACACCTTC
.	TRBV2	TRBJ2-5	.	CASNSGVISETQYF	TGTGCCAGCAACTCGGGGGTGATCTCTGAGACCCAGTACTTC